The 30 T cell receptor beta chains listed next were all sequenced from one sample in a study of T cell repertoires in cytomegalovirus infection. Using its own MiXCR run on the reads, TCRdb lists one record per CDR3 protein. The table records fewer than 250,000 distinct CDR3 sequences, more than 9% of them present only once. Sequencing used PBMCs. Source of these receptors: a human donor in good health (CMV status not recorded). Some clones in this sample may be carry-over from other donors' samples.

This clonotype showed up many times. The V gene is TRBV15, the J gene TRBJ2-4; 7 bases agree with TRBD1. In germline, CDR1 is LNHNV, CDR2 YYDKDF (reference sequence). Trimming cost V 4 bases and J 0 bases; bases outside gene matches: 3. CDR3 length equals 15 residues. The CDR3 region has the DNA TGTGCCACCAGCAACAGGGGCGAAGCCAAAAACATTCAGTACTTC. Translation: CATSNRGEAKNIQYF. Full variable domain (missing parts from reference TRBV15 and TRBJ2-4): DAMVIQNPRYQVTQFGKPVTLSCSQTLNHNVMYWYQQKSSQAPKLLFHYYDKDFNNEADTPDNFQSRRPNTSFCFLDIRSPGLGDTAMYLCATSNRGEAKNIQYFGAGTRLSVL.

At least ten counts were recorded for this clonotype. This chain joins TRBV6-1 and TRBJ1-6, with TRBD1 matching 8 bases. Germline V CDR1 and CDR2: MNHNS, SASEGT. This CDR3 has 15 residues. The J segment lost 7 bases and the V segment lost 4 bases, leaving 6 bases of the junction unmatched. The CDR3 DNA reads TGTGCCAGCAGTGCCTACAGGGGGGAAAATTCACCCCTCCACTTT. Protein product: CASSAYRGENSPLHF.

This clonotype was counted many times. The V and J genes are TRBV7-9 and TRBJ2-1; no firm D call. Germline CDR1 and CDR2: SEHNR and FQNEAQ (reference sequence). Deletions cut 2 bases from V and 8 bases from J, with 13 bases between. The CDR3 loop spans 14 amino acids. The chain's CDR3 is CASSLFARSHEQFF. The CDR3 DNA follows: TGTGCCAGCAGCTTATTCGCCAGGTCCCATGAGCAGTTCTTC.

This clonotype showed up many times. This chain connects TRBV6-2 or TRBV6-3 to TRBJ2-7, with a tentative D call TRBD1 (5 bases). The CDR3 has 16 residues. V was cut by 2 bases and J by 4 bases, with 18 bases left in between. Germline CDR1 and CDR2: MNHEY and SVGEGT. The CDR3 reads CASSYGLGRAHYEQYF. The DNA of the CDR3 is TGTGCCAGCAGTTACGGATTGGGCAGGGCCCATTACGAGCAGTACTTC.

Points on this clonotype: A much larger clone sits a single nucleotide away, making a read error possible. The chain carries TRBV27 and TRBJ2-7, with TRBD1 matching 7 bases. With 6 bases clipped from V and 6 bases from J, the junction kept 14 bases outside the gene matches. Per germline, CDR1 MNHEY and CDR2 SMNVEV (reference sequence). The CDR3 is 15 residues long. The CDR3 loop reads CASRLKRGQWSEQYF. The CDR3 bases are TGTGCCAGCAGATTAAAGAGGGGACAGTGGTCCGAGCAGTACTTC.

This clonotype was detected only a few times. This sequence joins TRBV4-2 and TRBJ2-3; TRBD2 aligns across 11 bases. Germline-derived CDR1 and CDR2 are LGHNA and YNFKEQ. The CDR3 is 16 residues long. V was pared by 1 base and J by 2 bases, with 2 bases of the junction left unmatched. The CDR3 bases are TGTGCCAGCAGCCAAGCACTAGCGGGGGCCACAGATACGCAGTATTTT. Amino acid sequence: CASSQALAGATDTQYF.

In this sample, this clonotype turned up many times. The chain uses TRBV19 and TRBJ2-1, with D perhaps matching TRBD2 (7 bases). The V and J ends lost 10 bases and 5 bases respectively, with 18 bases between them. CDR3 size: 14 residues. Germline values: CDR1 LNHDA, CDR2 SQIVND (reference sequence). The CDR3 region is CATASGGGHNEQFF. For the CDR3, the DNA is TGTGCCACCGCGTCGGGGGGCGGGCACAATGAGCAGTTCTTC.

V is TRBV6-6 and J is TRBJ1-2, with a possible D match to TRBD1 (6 bases). The CDR3 is 16 amino acids. Germline CDR1 and CDR2: MNHNY and SVGAGI (reference sequence). V lost 6 bases, J lost 2 bases, and 19 bases lay in between. CDR3 sequence: CASSRGDTHGNYGYTF. CDR3 bases: TGTGCCAGCAGCCGGGGGGACACTCACGGGAACTATGGCTACACCTTC.

This clonotype showed up many times. The chain has TRBV11-3 and TRBJ2-4; TRBD2 agrees at 8 bases. The germline V gene encodes CDR1 SGHNT and CDR2 YENEEA. The junction had 5 bases not matched to a gene; V was cut back by 1 base and J by 3 bases. The CDR3 consists of 16 residues. CDR3 sequence reads: CASSLVGGAGKNIQYF. In DNA, the CDR3 is TGTGCCAGCAGCTTAGTCGGGGGGGCGGGCAAAAACATTCAGTACTTC.

In its sample, this clonotype was seen many times. The chain couples TRBV25-1 to TRBJ1-2; no firm D call. The V and J ends lost 1 base and 7 bases respectively, with 10 bases between them. Germline loops: CDR1 MGHDK, CDR2 SYGVNS. The CDR3 loop spans 13 amino acids. The CDR3 DNA reads as TGTGCCAGCAGTGAATCACCCCCCGGTGGCTACACCTTC. Translated: CASSESPPGGYTF.

The table lists this clonotype with many counts. The chain has TRBV20-1 and TRBJ1-2; tentatively, D is TRBD1 (6 bases). V dropped 1 base and J dropped 0 bases, with 15 bases sitting between them. Germline V gives CDR1 DFQATT, CDR2 SNEGSKA (reference sequence). The CDR3 length is 16 residues. CDR3 loop: CSARAPRDTTNYGYTF. In nucleotides, the CDR3 is TGCAGTGCTAGAGCGCCCCGGGACACAACTAACTATGGCTACACCTTC.

With regard to this clonotype: A read error is possible here, since a much larger clone lies one base away. V and J are TRBV5-1 and TRBJ2-5; D not resolved. This CDR3 comprises 15 residues. From germline, CDR1 is SGHRS and CDR2 YFSETQ. CDR3 sequence (DNA): TGCGCCAGCAGCTTGGAGGGCGGCTCTCAAGAGACCCGGTACTTC. Translating gives CASSLEGGSQETRYF.

This clonotype was observed at least ten times. The rearrangement links TRBV14 to TRBJ2-7; no reliable D call. The V and J ends lost 1 base and 2 bases respectively, with 9 bases between them. The germline V gene has CDR1 SGHDN and CDR2 FVKESK. This CDR3 spans 14 amino acids. CDR3 in DNA: TGTGCCAGCAGCCAAGGGCTACCTACCTACGAGCAGTACTTC. Its protein product is CASSQGLPTYEQYF.

This clonotype has only a few counts. The chain recombines TRBV29-1 with TRBJ1-2, with 10 nucleotides matching TRBD1. The junction had 3 bases not matched to a gene; V was cut back by 6 bases and J by 5 bases. Germline CDR1 SQVTM, CDR2 ANQGSEA. This CDR3 is built from 12 residues. CDR3 nucleotides: TGCAGCGTCGGGGGACAGGGGTATGGCTACACCTTC. Translation: CSVGGQGYGYTF.

This clonotype was observed many times. The chain employs TRBV7-2 and TRBJ1-3; TRBD1 matches 11 bases. CDR3 length: 19 residues. V was clipped by 7 bases and J by 1 base; unmatched bases: 15. The germline V gene encodes CDR1 SGHTA and CDR2 FQGNSA. DNA for the CDR3: TGTGCCAGCACCCACCCCCCCCGGGACAGGGGGTTTTCTGGAAACACCATATATTTT. Translating it yields CASTHPPRDRGFSGNTIYF. The variable domain in full, with the rest retrieved from reference TRBV7-2 and TRBJ1-3, is GAGVSQSPSNKVTEKGKDVELRCDPISGHTALYWYRQSLGQGLEFLIYFQGNSAPDKSGLPSDRFSAERTGGSVSTLTIQRTQQEDSAVYLCASTHPPRDRGFSGNTIYFGEGSWLTVV.

This clonotype came up many times. The rearrangement uses TRBV12-3 or TRBV12-4 and TRBJ2-1; D ambiguous. The CDR3 is 11 amino acids. V dropped 4 bases and J dropped 8 bases, with 6 bases sitting between them. CDR3 sequence reads: CASSSWDEQFF. In DNA form, the CDR3 reads TGTGCCAGCAGTTCGTGGGATGAGCAGTTCTTC.

The chain couples TRBV9 to TRBJ2-1; 10 nucleotides match TRBD2. Germline loops: CDR1 SGDLS, CDR2 YYNGEE. V shed 4 bases, J shed 0 bases, and the junction held 16 bases outside the gene matches. The CDR3 consists of 20 residues. The CDR3 sequence is CASSLSGGAGPLRSYNEQFF. CDR3 nucleotides: TGTGCCAGCAGCCTCAGCGGGGGGGCAGGGCCCCTCCGCTCCTACAATGAGCAGTTCTTC.

This clonotype was detected many times. The chain recombines TRBV28 with TRBJ2-7; D not resolved. Trimming left V 2 bases short and J 0 bases short, with 8 bases between. The CDR3 is made up of 14 amino acids. Looked up from germline, CDR1 is MDHEN and CDR2 is SYDVKM. CDR3 protein: CASSLAPSSYEQYF. CDR3 sequence (DNA): TGTGCCAGCAGTTTAGCACCGAGCTCCTACGAGCAGTACTTC.

Regarding this clonotype: This sequence may be a read error, since a much larger clone differs from it by one base. The rearrangement links TRBV28 to TRBJ2-5, with D possibly matching TRBD1 (5 bases). V was clipped by 10 bases and J by 2 bases, with 14 bases between them. Germline CDR1 reads MDHEN; CDR2 reads SYDVKM. The CDR3 runs 13 residues. Written as DNA, the CDR3 is TGTGCCAACATAAGGGGCGGTCAAGAGACCCAGTACTTC. Translation: CANIRGGQETQYF.

This clonotype was found a few times. The chain combines TRBV20-1 with TRBJ2-1, with TRBD1 identical over 7 bases. The CDR3 is 13 amino acids. The ends lost 3 bases at V and 9 bases at J; junction bases unmatched: 8. Germline V CDR1 and CDR2: DFQATT, SNEGSKA (reference sequence). CDR3 protein: CSARTTGRVEQFF. The CDR3 coding sequence is TGCAGTGCTAGGACGACAGGGAGAGTTGAGCAGTTCTTC.

There are many counts of this clonotype. The J gene is TRBJ2-3, the V gene TRBV7-2; 9 bases are a match to TRBD2. CDR1 and CDR2 (germline): SGHTA, FQGNSA. This CDR3 region has 11 residues. The DNA of the CDR3 is TGTGCTAGCGGGGGACCAGATACGCAGTATTTT. Translated, it gives CASGGPDTQYF.

This clonotype was seen more than once but under ten times. The chain is built from TRBV2 and TRBJ2-2; the D gene could be TRBD1 or TRBD2 (6 bases each). The length of the CDR3 is 15 residues. V was clipped by 6 bases and J by 0 bases, with 11 bases between them. Per the germline V gene, CDR1 is SNHLY and CDR2 is FYNNEI. CDR3 sequence: CASRGGGTNTGELFF. CDR3 nucleotides: TGTGCCAGCAGGGGGGGCGGGACGAACACCGGGGAGCTGTTTTTT.

This clonotype was seen only a few times. The V gene is TRBV20-1, the J gene TRBJ1-3; possibly TRBD1 for D (6 bases). CDR3 size: 15 residues. The V end was cut by 7 bases, the J end by 2 bases, with 18 bases between. The germline CDR1 and CDR2 sequences are DFQATT and SNEGSKA (reference sequence). CDR3 nucleotide sequence: TGCAGTGGCGCCGTCCTTCGGGGGCCTGGAAACACCATATATTTT. As protein: CSGAVLRGPGNTIYF.

This clonotype appeared a few times. The chain has TRBV12-3 or TRBV12-4 and TRBJ2-6; D is uncertain. The CDR3 totals 15 residues. The V and J ends lost 1 base and 2 bases respectively, with 6 bases between them. CDR3 coding DNA: TGTGCCAGCAGTTTAGTGGGTCCTGGGGCCAACGTCCTGACTTTC. Its protein is CASSLVGPGANVLTF.

This clonotype was counted many times. This rearrangement joins TRBV6-5 to TRBJ2-1; 7 bases are a match to TRBD2. This CDR3 is 16 amino acids long. CDR1 and CDR2 from the germline V gene are MNHEY and SVGAGI. The V and J ends lost 0 bases and 2 bases, in that order; junction bases with no gene match: 4. CDR3 in amino acids: CASSYSRLAAYNEQFF. The CDR3 bases are TGTGCCAGCAGTTACTCGAGGCTAGCGGCCTACAATGAGCAGTTCTTC.

The gene calls are TRBV4-3 and TRBJ1-2, with no clear D. CDR1 LGHNA and CDR2 YSLEER come from the germline V gene. V lost 0 bases to trimming and J lost 7 bases, with 9 bases between them. The CDR3 spans 13 residues. CDR3 nucleotide sequence: TGCGCCAGCAGCCAAGAGTCTATCGGTGGCTACACCTTC. The encoded protein is CASSQESIGGYTF.

In its sample, this clonotype was seen many times. V is TRBV7-2 and J is TRBJ1-1; D perhaps matches TRBD1 (5 bases). CDR1 is SGHTA and CDR2 is FQGNSA in the germline V gene. Trimming shortened V by 5 bases and J by 1 base, and 17 bases separated the two germline ends. The CDR3 is 16 amino acids. The CDR3 coding sequence is TGTGCCAGCAGCCCAGCCCCCGGACAAAAGAACACTGAAGCTTTCTTT. It is translated as CASSPAPGQKNTEAFF.

Only a few counts were recorded for this clonotype. This rearrangement joins TRBV5-1 to TRBJ1-1, with D uncertain. The V gene lost 1 base and the J gene lost 6 bases, with 19 bases spanning the gap. Per the germline V gene, CDR1 is SGHRS and CDR2 is YFSETQ. The CDR3 extends over 16 amino acids. CDR3 protein: CASSLPGMVVPSEAFF. For the CDR3, the DNA is TGCGCCAGCAGCTTGCCGGGGATGGTGGTGCCATCTGAAGCTTTCTTT.

The table lists this clonotype with a few counts. The rearrangement links TRBV19 to TRBJ1-2; D is uncertain. With 1 base removed from V and 5 bases from J, the gap between germline ends came to 2 bases. The germline CDR1 and CDR2 sequences are LNHDA and SQIVND (reference sequence). This CDR3 region has 11 residues. The CDR3 sequence is CASSIGYGYTF. CDR3 DNA sequence: TGTGCCAGTAGTATAGGGTATGGCTACACCTTC.

This clonotype was counted only a few times. The gene calls are TRBV20-1 and TRBJ2-7; TRBD1 matches 9 bases. There are 16 residues in the CDR3. CDR1 is DFQATT, CDR2 SNEGSKA, per germline (reference sequence). After removal of 3 bases from V and 2 bases from J, the junction contained 11 bases not matched to a gene. CDR3 sequence reads: CSASDRGASFTYEQYF. The CDR3 DNA is TGCAGTGCTAGCGACAGGGGGGCGTCTTTCACCTACGAGCAGTACTTC.